This T cell receptor (beta chain) appears in the sequencing data of a study of neoadjuvant anti-PD-1 for oral cavity cancer. The wider study: Non-progressing patients received a fourth nivolumab dose near day 43, then surgery on days 50-56. Notes on the study in general: Higher pretreatment blood Treg/Th17 ratios correlated with higher pretreatment blood and lower post-treatment tumor TCRbeta clonality. PBMC Gini-index clonality exceeded responders' in non-responders post-nivolumab.

Germline V gene lookup returns CDR1 LGHNA and CDR2 YNFKEQ. Trimming at V came to 1 base and at J to 4 bases, leaving 6 bases not matched to a gene. This CDR3 has 16 amino acids. PBMC libraries mostly used approximately 0.5 ug of input genomic DNA, with six replicates per sample. The repertoire was sequenced with immunoSEQ multiplex PCR; TCRdb's copy has only in-frame clones and lacks some. This sample carries around 62,000 clones, more than 60% of them seen once, and the ten largest clones take just over 2.5%. In regard to this clone: Its antigen is currently unknown.

V gene TRBV4-2 combines with J gene TRBJ2-1; 8 bases line up with TRBD2. Sequencing used PBMCs, obtained before nivolumab (anti-PD-1) treatment. The TCR comes from a person aged 40 to 85 with oral cavity squamous cell carcinoma. CDR3 nucleotide sequence: TGTGCCAGCAGCCAAGTGAGCTCGGGGGGGTACAATGAGCAGTTCTTC. Residues: CASSQVSSGGYNEQFF.